One and the same sample provided the 15 T cell receptor beta chains below, sequenced in a study of T cells in Graves' hyperthyroidism and ophthalmopathy. Authors of the study amplified TCR beta CDR3 regions from RNA transcripts. Using the HTBI primer set, a first-round RT-PCR was run on the TCR CDR3. Each CDR3 protein is one row after TCRdb ran MiXCR on the multiplex PCR reads. The sample has hundreds of thousands of distinct CDR3 sequences, 14% seen once. The sequencing input was blood. The receptors come from a woman aged 50 to 65 with Graves' ophthalmopathy.

This clonotype came up many times. The chain combines TRBV4-3 with TRBJ1-6, with unresolved D. The CDR3 is 15 amino acids. V gave up 0 bases and J gave up 9 bases, with 12 bases separating them. The germline V gene has CDR1 LGHNA and CDR2 YSLEER. The CDR3 DNA sequence: TGCGCCAGCAGCCAAGAGGGAACACGGGGTTCACCCCTCCACTTT. This translates into CASSQEGTRGSPLHF.

This clonotype was counted a few times. V gene TRBV29-1 combines with J gene TRBJ2-1; 12 bases are shared with TRBD2. This CDR3 region has 14 residues. CDR1 SQVTM and CDR2 ANQGSEA come from the germline V gene. V lost 5 bases to trimming and J lost 9 bases; unmatched junction nucleotides: 8. The CDR3 here is CSVPASGRAREQFF. The CDR3 bases are TGCAGCGTTCCCGCTAGCGGGAGGGCCCGTGAGCAGTTCTTC.

This clonotype was picked up many times. J is TRBJ1-1 and V is TRBV7-3; no clear D gene. This CDR3 contains 13 residues. Germline lookup yields CDR1 SGHTA and CDR2 FQGTGA. Trimming cost V 5 bases and J 5 bases, with 12 bases left between them. The CDR3 coding sequence is TGTGCCAGCAGCCCGATCGAAGGGACTGAAGCTTTCTTT. Its protein is CASSPIEGTEAFF.

This clonotype has a count of ten or more. This rearrangement joins TRBV7-2 to TRBJ1-1; D is unclear. The CDR3 has 14 amino acids. The germline V and J ends were trimmed by 0 bases and 4 bases, with 9 bases remaining between them. CDR1 is SGHTA, CDR2 FQGNSA, per germline. This CDR3 is CASSLARAGTEAFF. DNA of the CDR3: TGTGCCAGCAGCTTAGCGCGGGCAGGCACTGAAGCTTTCTTT.

The table lists this clonotype with many counts. The chain links TRBV20-1 to TRBJ2-2; maybe TRBD1 (5 bases). Germline V lookup: CDR1 DFQATT, CDR2 SNEGSKA (reference sequence). The ends were cut back, 3 bases at V and 6 bases at J, with 17 bases in the middle. The CDR3 has 15 amino acids. The CDR3 sequence is CSASRIRVRAGELFF. The CDR3 nucleotides are TGCAGTGCTAGCCGAATCAGGGTGCGCGCCGGGGAGCTGTTTTTT.

The sample holds many counts of this clonotype. The chain has TRBV12-3 or TRBV12-4 and TRBJ2-7, with a tentative D call TRBD2 (5 bases). The CDR3 sequence is 12 residues long. V lost 6 bases and J 1 base, leaving 7 bases between the germline ends. The chain's CDR3 is CASSPGSYEQYF. CDR3 in DNA: TGTGCCAGCAGCCCGGGGTCCTACGAGCAGTACTTC.

The chain carries TRBV15 and TRBJ1-1; 8 bases are a match to TRBD1. The CDR3 runs to 16 residues. Per the germline V gene, CDR1 is LNHNV and CDR2 is YYDKDF (reference sequence). V lost 1 base and J lost 4; bases outside the gene matches: 8. DNA of the CDR3: TGTGCCACCAGCAGAGGCAGGGACAGGTTGAGCACTGAAGCTTTCTTT. Amino acid sequence: CATSRGRDRLSTEAFF.

This clonotype has only one observation. The V and J genes are TRBV29-1 and TRBJ2-7; no definite D call. V was trimmed by 3 bases and J by 0 bases, leaving 9 bases between them. This CDR3 region has 13 residues. Germline loops: CDR1 SQVTM, CDR2 ANQGSEA. CDR3 DNA: TGCAGCGTTGATTTTGGACGCTCCTACGAGCAGTACTTC. Amino acids: CSVDFGRSYEQYF.

This clonotype turned up a few times. This chain joins TRBV4-3 and TRBJ2-3; a possible D gene is TRBD2 (7 bases). Trimming shortened V by 8 bases and J by 7 bases, and 19 bases separated the two germline ends. The CDR3 runs to 14 residues. Per the germline V gene, CDR1 is LGHNA and CDR2 is YSLEER. The CDR3 here is CASRASGGANTQYF. In nucleotides, the CDR3 is TGCGCCAGCCGGGCCTCGGGGGGCGCAAATACGCAGTATTTT.

Ten or more counts support this clonotype. The V gene is TRBV7-9, the J gene TRBJ2-1, with 12 bases matching TRBD2. V gave up 8 bases and J gave up 9 bases; unmatched junction bases: 14. This CDR3 is 16 amino acids long. Looked up from germline, CDR1 is SEHNR and CDR2 is FQNEAQ (reference sequence). The CDR3 protein is CASRRNLAGGRSEQFF. The CDR3 bases are TGTGCCAGCCGGAGGAATCTAGCGGGGGGGCGTAGTGAGCAGTTCTTC.

In its sample, this clonotype was seen many times. The chain joins TRBV7-3 to TRBJ2-7, with 7 bases matching TRBD2. The ends lost 2 bases at V and 3 bases at J; junction bases unmatched: 7. Per germline, CDR1 SGHTA and CDR2 FQGTGA. The CDR3 totals 15 residues. The CDR3 nucleotides read TGTGCCAGCAGCTTATGGGGGGGGACCGGCTACGAGCAGTACTTC. Protein: CASSLWGGTGYEQYF.

The chain carries TRBV27 and TRBJ2-1; no firm D call. Germline V lookup: CDR1 MNHEY, CDR2 SMNVEV (reference sequence). Deletions cut 3 bases from V and 3 bases from J, with 15 bases between. The CDR3 is 16 residues long. CDR3 sequence: CASSFLGLLSYNEQFF. The CDR3 DNA sequence: TGTGCCAGCAGTTTTCTAGGCCTATTAAGCTACAATGAGCAGTTCTTC.

This clonotype was detected ten times or more. V usage is TRBV7-9 and J usage is TRBJ2-7, with TRBD2 as a possible D gene (6 bases). Germline CDR1 and CDR2: SEHNR and FQNEAQ (reference sequence). V was trimmed by 2 bases and J by 6 bases, leaving 14 bases between them. The CDR3 has 14 residues. The CDR3 here is CASSLMLAFGEQYF. The CDR3 DNA follows: TGTGCCAGCAGCTTAATGCTAGCGTTCGGCGAGCAGTACTTC.

At least ten counts were recorded for this clonotype. The gene calls are TRBV7-2 and TRBJ2-1; D tentatively fits TRBD1 or TRBD2 (7 bases each). The CDR3 runs 14 residues. The ends were cut back, 2 bases at V and 8 bases at J, with 13 bases in the middle. Germline lookup yields CDR1 SGHTA and CDR2 FQGNSA. This chain's CDR3 is CASSLLTGRDEQFF. In nucleotides, the CDR3 is TGTGCCAGCAGCTTACTGACAGGGAGGGATGAGCAGTTCTTC.

The chain recombines TRBV4-2 with TRBJ1-5; unclear D gene. Trimming pared 1 base from V and 10 bases from J, leaving 14 bases between. Per the germline V gene, CDR1 is LGHNA and CDR2 is YNFKEQ. CDR3 length: 14 residues. The CDR3 DNA follows: TGTGCCAGCAGCCAAGGACGATTGCAAATTCCCCAGCATTTT. It translates to CASSQGRLQIPQHF.